Here is one T cell receptor (beta chain) with its context. Its target is unknown. CDR1 SNHLY and CDR2 FYNNEI come from the germline V gene. Trimming took 1 base from V and 4 from J, leaving 11 bases between them. The CDR3 extends over 15 amino acids. The data originate from a study of CD8+ T cells in alopecia areata. Study overall: The share of scalp area affected provided the severity score for treated patients. Study-wide points: Since there was just one nonresponder, nobody can yet say how baseline CD8+ expansion ties to response. Scalp and blood samples kept many expanded lesional clones throughout tofacitinib.

Isolated RNA was reverse transcribed into cDNA used as the sequencing template. Assay: immunoSEQ multiplex PCR; the TCRdb copy retains only in-frame clones and omits some. The sample carries 200,000 to 250,000 clones, roughly 56% recorded once. Stated treatment: oral pan-JAK inhibitor, 5-10 mg twice daily. Starting from PBMCs, sorting isolated CD4+ and CD8+ T cells. This sequence originates from a human donor with alopecia areata. Source: CD4+ T cells sorted from blood, taken at week 4, from a patient treated with tofacitinib. V gene TRBV2 combines with J gene TRBJ1-5, with a possible D match to TRBD1 (6 bases). The CDR3 loop is CASSEDRQANQPQHF. In nucleotides, the CDR3 is TGTGCCAGCAGTGAAGACCGACAGGCTAATCAGCCCCAGCATTTT.